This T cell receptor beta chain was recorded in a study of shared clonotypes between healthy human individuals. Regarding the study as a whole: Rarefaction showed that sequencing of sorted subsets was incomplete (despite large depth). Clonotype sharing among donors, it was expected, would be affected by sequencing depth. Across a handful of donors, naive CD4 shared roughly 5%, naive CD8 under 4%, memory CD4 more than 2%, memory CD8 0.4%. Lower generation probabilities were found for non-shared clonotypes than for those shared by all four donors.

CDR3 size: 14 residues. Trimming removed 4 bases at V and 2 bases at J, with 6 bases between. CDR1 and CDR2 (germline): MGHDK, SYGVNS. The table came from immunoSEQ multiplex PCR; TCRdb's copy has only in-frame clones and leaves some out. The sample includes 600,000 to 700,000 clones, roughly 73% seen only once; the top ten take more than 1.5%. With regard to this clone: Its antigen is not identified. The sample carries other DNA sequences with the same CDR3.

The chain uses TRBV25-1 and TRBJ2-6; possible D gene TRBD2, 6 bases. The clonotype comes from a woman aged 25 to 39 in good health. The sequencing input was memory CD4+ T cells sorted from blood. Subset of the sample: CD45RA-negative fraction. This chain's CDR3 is CASSGGAGANVLTF. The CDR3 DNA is TGTGCCAGCAGTGGGGGGGCTGGGGCCAACGTCCTGACTTTC.